This T cell receptor (beta chain) was found in a study of blood T cell repertoires in COVID-19. Study-level background: Samples representing acute and convalescent COVID-19 were sourced from the United States, Italy and Spain. PBMCs, B-cell-depleted T cells, or T cells were the source of the cDNA or gDNA that made up the material.

Allocation to cohorts depended on clinical history reported by the participants. The CDR3 contains 16 residues. Germline CDR1 is KGHSH and CDR2 is LQKENI. V trimming: 3 bases; J trimming: 5 bases; junction bases outside the gene matches: 6. Authors' analysis steps: Reference gene primer amplification gave nucleated cell count estimates. Sequenced by immunoSEQ multiplex PCR; TCRdb stores in-frame clones only, minus some. V and J calls and clone size come straight from that table; D and trimming were deduced from the DNA. The table shows 200,000 to 250,000 clones, with about nine tenths occurring only once.

The TCR was taken from a woman in her twenties or thirties with acute COVID-19. The sample was PBMCs or T cells enriched from blood (not recorded which). The rearrangement links TRBV18 to TRBJ2-1; 11 bases line up with TRBD2. The CDR3 bases are TGTGCCAGCTCACCGCCTCAGGGACTAGCGGACAATGAGCAGTTCTTC. Protein: CASSPPQGLADNEQFF.